This T cell receptor beta chain was profiled in a study of shared clonotypes between healthy human individuals. Study in general: The people who gave samples were a couple of women and three men aged 18 to 49. Per-donor plates numbered three CD4 naive, three CD4 memory, two CD8 naive and one CD8 memory.

Subsets obtained from CD4+ cells comprised CD45RA+ naive and CD45RA-negative memory cells. As regards this clone: Its cognate antigen is unknown.

Study-wide results and caveats: Donors were few, which limited the genetic and exposure-history diversity represented.

The assay was immunoSEQ multiplex PCR, and TCRdb's table has in-frame clones only and misses some. The top ten clones hold roughly 0.36% of a sample with more than 2,000,000 clones, just over 90% of them seen once. Trimming left V 8 bases short and J 7 bases short, with 21 bases between. The germline V gene has CDR1 SNHLY and CDR2 FYNNEI. This CDR3 has 15 residues. This clonotype was obtained from a young man in good health. Some clones in this sample may be carry-over from other donors' samples. V gene TRBV2 combines with J gene TRBJ2-1; tentatively, D is TRBD1 or TRBD2 (5 bases each). The sequenced sample was naive CD4+ T cells from PBMCs. Subset specified: CD45RA+ positively selected. The DNA for the CDR3 is TGTGCCAGCCATAGAGATGGGGGAATGGAGAATGAGCAGTTCTTC. This translates into CASHRDGGMENEQFF.